The clone carrying this TCR beta chain was observed a handful of times. In the original processing: Estimated nucleated cell counts came from reference gene primer amplification. Data came from immunoSEQ multiplex PCR; TCRdb stores just in-frame clones and leaves some out. V, J and clone size were drawn from that table, and D and trimming were deduced from the DNA. The sample gives under 90,000 clones, nearly 90% of which show up once; roughly 2.5% is in the top ten. The data are from a study of blood T cell repertoires in COVID-19. Study-level information: COVID-19 samples collected from the United States, Italy and Spain covered acute and convalescent phases. PBMCs, B-cell-depleted T cells, or T cells provided the cDNA or gDNA that made up the material.

The CDR3 runs to 19 residues. Source material: peripheral blood. This receptor was obtained from a man between 65 and 80 years old with active or convalescent COVID-19. The chain uses TRBV21-1 and TRBJ1-1. TRBV21-1 is recorded as a pseudogene. CDR3 bases: TGTGCCAGCAGCAAAGAGAAAATTGGGGGGAGGGTAGTGTACACTGAAGCTTTCTTT. Translating gives CASSKEKIGGRVVYTEAFF.